What follows are 32 T cell receptor beta chains derived from one specimen sequenced in a study of blood T cell repertoires in COVID-19. This table comes from immunoSEQ multiplex PCR, and its TCRdb copy is limited to in-frame clones, with some not included. The sample includes around 50,000 clones, more than 75% of them seen just once. The specimen sequenced was PBMCs or T cells enriched from blood (not recorded which). All receptors come from a woman in her fifties or sixties with acute COVID-19.

The rearrangement uses TRBV11-1 and TRBJ2-7, with 9 bases matching TRBD1. The CDR3 consists of 16 residues. Germline CDR1 reads SGHAT; CDR2 reads FQDESV (reference sequence). V trimming: 5 bases; J trimming: 3 bases; junction bases outside the gene matches: 11. The CDR3 DNA reads as TGTGCCAGCAGCAGCCCCCCCGGGACAGGGATCTACGAGCAGTACTTC. It is translated as CASSSPPGTGIYEQYF.

By proportion, this clone is medium-sized. The chain carries TRBV7-9 and TRBJ1-5; D remains ambiguous. V was shortened by 5 bases and J by 0 bases, with 14 bases between the two germline ends. Germline V gene sequence: CDR1 SEHNR, CDR2 FQNEAQ (reference sequence). The CDR3 has 16 residues. The CDR3 spells CASSLWATDSNQPQHF. The DNA for the CDR3 is TGTGCCAGCAGCCTTTGGGCCACCGATAGCAATCAGCCCCAGCATTTT.

The genes are TRBV3-1 (or the pseudogene TRBV3-2) and TRBJ2-5; 8 bases fit TRBD2. There are 17 residues in the CDR3. Trimming took 1 base from V and 5 from J; bases not matched to a gene: 12. From germline, CDR1 is LGHDT and CDR2 YNNKEL (reference sequence). CDR3 sequence (DNA): TGTGCCAGCAGCCAAGGCCCTTCGGGGGGGCGAGGTGAGACCCAGTACTTC. Amino acids: CASSQGPSGGRGETQYF.

With respect to this clone: The sample has other DNA sequences that encode this CDR3 too. J is TRBJ2-2 and V is TRBV3-1 (or the pseudogene TRBV3-2); 7 nucleotides agree with TRBD1. Germline V gene sequence: CDR1 LGHDT, CDR2 YNNKEL (reference sequence). Trimming removed 1 base from V and 2 bases from J; junction bases left unmatched: 1. The CDR3 contains 15 residues. In DNA form, the CDR3 reads TGTGCCAGCAGCCAAGGAGGGGGCAACACCGGGGAGCTGTTTTTT. Translating it yields CASSQGGGNTGELFF.

This clone was picked up a small number of times. V is TRBV18 and J is TRBJ2-6, with 12 nucleotides matching TRBD1. CDR3 size: 18 residues. Germline values: CDR1 KGHSH, CDR2 LQKENI. V dropped 2 bases and J dropped 4; count of bases not matched to a gene: 6. Here the CDR3 DNA reads TGTGCCAGCTCACCAAGGGGACAGGGGGCGCTAGGGGCCAACGTCCTGACTTTC. Residues: CASSPRGQGALGANVLTF. The complete variable domain, with remaining parts taken from reference TRBV18 and TRBJ2-6, reads NAGVMQNPRHLVRRRGQEARLRCSPMKGHSHVYWYRQLPEEGLKFMVYLQKENIIDESGMPKERFSAEFPKEGPSILRIQQVVRGDSAAYFCASSPRGQGALGANVLTFGAGSRLTVL.

This CDR3 reads CASSLAPMAPPYQPQHF. CDR3 in DNA: TGTGCCAGCAGTTTGGCCCCCATGGCACCTCCATATCAGCCCCAGCATTTT. This sequence joins TRBV28 and TRBJ1-5; D gene unclear. There are 17 residues in the CDR3. Trimming took off 3 bases at V and 5 bases at J, with 20 bases between the two ends. Germline CDR1 and CDR2: MDHEN and SYDVKM. The full variable domain, its missing parts supplied by reference TRBV28 and TRBJ1-5, is DVKVTQSSRYLVKRTGEKVFLECVQDMDHENMFWYRQDPGLGLRLIYFSYDVKMKEKGDIPEGYSVSREKKERFSLILESASTNQTSMYLCASSLAPMAPPYQPQHFGDGTRLSIL.

The rearrangement links TRBV6-5 to TRBJ1-2; 9 nucleotides align to TRBD1. This CDR3 is built from 14 residues. Germline V CDR1 and CDR2: MNHEY, SVGAGI. The V gene end was trimmed by 7 bases and the J gene end by 7 bases; junction bases not matched to a gene: 10. Here the CDR3 reads CASTSSGTGTGYTF. The CDR3, as DNA: TGTGCCAGCACCAGTTCCGGGACAGGGACTGGCTACACCTTC.

This chain connects TRBV7-8 to TRBJ1-2; 8 bases fit TRBD1. The CDR3 extends over 16 amino acids. The V segment lost 5 bases and the J segment 0 bases; nucleotides outside the gene matches: 8. Germline V gives CDR1 SGHVS, CDR2 FQNEAQ. CDR3 loop: CASSQGDRPANYGYTF. In DNA, the CDR3 is TGTGCCAGCAGCCAAGGGGACAGGCCCGCTAACTATGGCTACACCTTC.

The genes are TRBV18 and TRBJ2-7; D unclear. The CDR3 spans 14 residues. Germline V CDR1 and CDR2: KGHSH, LQKENI. Trimming removed 0 bases at V and 6 bases at J, with 12 bases between. The CDR3 DNA sequence: TGTGCCAGCTCACCACCCGCGAACAGACCCGAGCAGTACTTC. Its protein product is CASSPPANRPEQYF.

This clone was detected a few times. The chain uses TRBV11-2 and TRBJ1-4; D perhaps matches TRBD1 (5 bases). CDR1 and CDR2 from the germline V gene are SGHAT and FQNNGV. Trimming pared 1 base from V and 0 bases from J, leaving 6 bases between. This CDR3 comprises 15 residues. The CDR3 nucleotides read TGTGCCAGCAGCTTAGGGGGGGCAACTAATGAAAAACTGTTTTTT. This encodes CASSLGGATNEKLFF.

The CDR3 DNA follows: TGTGCCAGCAGCCCCCCCAAGGGGGTTGGCAATCAGCCCCAGCATTTT. Residues: CASSPPKGVGNQPQHF. The rearrangement links TRBV7-2 to TRBJ1-5; the D gene is possibly TRBD1 (6 bases). With 5 bases removed from V and 2 bases from J, the gap between germline ends came to 16 bases. There are 16 residues in the CDR3. The V gene's germline CDR1 is SGHTA and CDR2 FQGNSA.

This chain joins TRBV5-4 and TRBJ1-5; 7 bases agree with TRBD1. This CDR3 is 14 amino acids long. The ends lost 2 bases at V and 5 bases at J; junction bases unmatched: 4. From germline, CDR1 is SGHNT and CDR2 YYREEE (reference sequence). The CDR3 region is CASSFAGGDQPQHF. The CDR3 DNA is TGTGCCAGCAGCTTTGCAGGGGGTGATCAGCCCCAGCATTTT.

CDR3 DNA sequence: TGTGCCAGCAGCTTGTTTTGGGCCCCCAATTCACCCCTCCACTTT. Its translation is CASSLFWAPNSPLHF. This chain links TRBV5-6 with TRBJ1-6; D not certain. V was clipped by 1 base and J by 7 bases, with 12 bases between them. CDR1 and CDR2 (germline): SGHDT, YYEEEE. The CDR3 has 15 amino acids.

This clone was counted between two and nine times. This chain links TRBV7-9 with TRBJ2-1, with 14 bases that match TRBD2. Trimming took 4 bases from V and 10 from J; bases not matched to a gene: 6. The CDR3 loop spans 15 amino acids. In germline, CDR1 is SEHNR, CDR2 FQNEAQ (reference sequence). Here the CDR3 reads CASSSTSGGAGEQFF. The CDR3 DNA is TGTGCCAGCAGCTCGACTAGCGGGGGGGCTGGCGAGCAGTTCTTC.

The chain couples TRBV3-1 (or the pseudogene TRBV3-2) to TRBJ1-2, with D possibly being TRBD1 (5 bases). V was cut by 0 bases and J by 4 bases, with 9 bases left in between. The CDR3 contains 14 residues. Germline V gene sequence: CDR1 LGHDT, CDR2 YNNKEL (reference sequence). The CDR3 loop is CASSQDVTGYGYTF. The CDR3 nucleotides read TGTGCCAGCAGCCAAGATGTAACAGGCTATGGCTACACCTTC.

This clone was seen only a few times. V gene TRBV30 combines with J gene TRBJ1-1; 7 nucleotides match TRBD1. The CDR3 consists of 15 residues. The J segment lost 3 bases and the V segment lost 4 bases, leaving 11 bases of the junction unmatched. Germline assignment: CDR1 GTSNPN and CDR2 SVGIG (reference sequence). CDR3 sequence: CAWTHRGRKYTEAFF. CDR3 nucleotides: TGTGCCTGGACCCACAGGGGAAGGAAGTACACTGAAGCTTTCTTT.

This clone was seen once. The chain is built from TRBV11-2 and TRBJ2-1; TRBD1 is a possible D gene (5 bases). Looked up from germline, CDR1 is SGHAT and CDR2 is FQNNGV. Trimming cost V 5 bases and J 0 bases, with 14 bases left between them. CDR3 length: 16 residues. The CDR3 sequence is CASSPVRQSSYNEQFF. CDR3 in DNA: TGTGCCAGCAGCCCCGTACGACAGAGCTCCTACAATGAGCAGTTCTTC.

The rearrangement joins TRBV21-1 to TRBJ2-7; the table assigns TRBD2, which was not confirmed against the DNA. TRBV21-1 is recorded as a pseudogene. This CDR3 is built from 15 residues. The CDR3: CASRGPSGGAYEQYF. CDR3 nucleotides: TGTGCCAGCAGAGGACCTAGCGGGGGGGCCTACGAGCAGTACTTC.

V and J are TRBV2 and TRBJ1-2; D gene unclear. This CDR3 contains 17 residues. V was cut by 8 bases and J by 5 bases, with 27 bases left in between. CDR1 is SNHLY and CDR2 is FYNNEI in the germline V gene. Here the CDR3 reads CASLGVIRGQEGYGYTF. For the CDR3, the DNA is TGTGCCAGCCTAGGAGTAATCCGTGGCCAGGAGGGTTATGGCTACACCTTC.

The genes are TRBV29-1 and TRBJ1-2; TRBD1 matches at 8 bases. Looked up from germline, CDR1 is SQVTM and CDR2 is ANQGSEA. This CDR3 comprises 16 residues. V was pared by 6 bases and J by 6 bases, with 18 bases of the junction left unmatched. CDR3 DNA sequence: TGCAGCGTAAAAAGATCGAGGACAGGGACGGTCGATGGCTACACCTTC. Translating it yields CSVKRSRTGTVDGYTF.

The chain combines TRBV5-4 with TRBJ1-2; D might be TRBD1 (5 bases). CDR1 is SGHNT and CDR2 is YYREEE in the germline V gene (reference sequence). This CDR3 has 13 amino acids. V shed 0 bases and J shed 4 bases, with 7 bases lying between them. CDR3 residues: CASSLATAYGYTF. The CDR3 bases are TGTGCCAGCAGCTTGGCGACAGCCTATGGCTACACCTTC.

V usage is TRBV29-1 and J usage is TRBJ1-1; perhaps TRBD1 as D (5 bases). Trimming took 4 bases from V and 1 from J, leaving 10 bases between them. The CDR3 sequence is 13 residues long. Germline CDR1 reads SQVTM; CDR2 reads ANQGSEA. The CDR3 region has the DNA TGCAGCGTTGTCCCTCAGGGGAACACTGAAGCTTTCTTT. Translated, it gives CSVVPQGNTEAFF.

The chain is built from TRBV6-5 and TRBJ2-5; D is possibly TRBD2 (6 bases). V was trimmed by 6 bases and J by 5 bases, leaving 19 bases between them. Germline CDR1 reads MNHEY; CDR2 reads SVGAGI. The CDR3 totals 15 residues. CDR3 coding DNA: TGTGCCAGCAGCGAGATATTGGACGGAGGGGAGACCCAGTACTTC. It translates to CASSEILDGGETQYF.

The chain joins TRBV21-1 to TRBJ1-4; the D segment call TRBD1 is taken from the table without a DNA check. TRBV21-1 is a listed pseudogene. The CDR3 totals 16 residues. Written as DNA, the CDR3 is TGTGCCAGCAGCAGGAAGGGCACCGGGACAGGGGCAATACTGTTTTTT. The encoded protein is CASSRKGTGTGAILFF.

The J gene is TRBJ1-4, the V gene TRBV9; no clear D gene. Germline V gives CDR1 SGDLS, CDR2 YYNGEE. This CDR3 has 15 amino acids. The V end lost 0 bases, the J end lost 8 bases, and 14 bases lay between the germline ends. This chain's CDR3 is CASSVEGSSEEKLFF. As DNA, the CDR3 is TGTGCCAGCAGCGTAGAAGGGAGTAGTGAGGAAAAACTGTTTTTT. Drawing the rest from reference TRBV9 and TRBJ1-4, the complete variable domain is DSGVTQTPKHLITATGQRVTLRCSPRSGDLSVYWYQQSLDQGLQFLIQYYNGEERAKGNILERFSAQQFPDLHSELNLSSLELGDSALYFCASSVEGSSEEKLFFGSGTQLSVL.

This chain connects TRBV2 to TRBJ1-1; D ambiguous. The germline gives CDR1 SNHLY, CDR2 FYNNEI. Trimming left V 4 bases short and J 5 bases short, with 14 bases between. The CDR3 loop spans 14 amino acids. Here the CDR3 reads CASSAEGFGTEAFF. Here the CDR3 DNA reads TGTGCCAGCAGTGCCGAGGGTTTCGGGACTGAAGCTTTCTTT. Based on the CDR3 plus reference TRBV2 and TRBJ1-1, the full variable domain is EPEVTQTPSHQVTQMGQEVILRCVPISNHLYFYWYRQILGQKVEFLVSFYNNEISEKSEIFDDQFSVERPDGSNFTLKIRSTKLEDSAMYFCASSAEGFGTEAFFGQGTRLTVV.

The chain carries TRBV5-1 and TRBJ1-1; 7 bases match TRBD1. Trimming cost V 0 bases and J 1 base; bases outside gene matches: 6. The germline V gene has CDR1 SGHRS and CDR2 YFSETQ. The CDR3 loop spans 16 amino acids. The CDR3 DNA reads TGCGCCAGCAGCTTGGTTACAGGGGAAGGGAACACTGAAGCTTTCTTT. This sequence encodes CASSLVTGEGNTEAFF. Using reference TRBV5-1 and TRBJ1-1 for the parts outside the CDR3, the full variable domain is KAGVTQTPRYLIKTRGQQVTLSCSPISGHRSVSWYQQTPGQGLQFLFEYFSETQRNKGNFPGRFSGRQFSNSRSEMNVSTLELGDSALYLCASSLVTGEGNTEAFFGQGTRLTVV.

The rearrangement links TRBV6-2 or TRBV6-3 to TRBJ1-1; no definite D call. Germline V gene sequence: CDR1 MNHEY, CDR2 SVGEGT. Deletions cut 5 bases from V and 5 bases from J, with 9 bases between. CDR3 length equals 12 residues. The CDR3: CASSLRGTEAFF. As DNA, the CDR3 is TGTGCCAGCAGTCTCAGAGGGACTGAAGCTTTCTTT.

The chain joins TRBV7-2 to TRBJ2-3; no firm D call. V was clipped by 5 bases and J by 1 base, with 19 bases between them. There are 17 residues in the CDR3. Germline-derived CDR1 and CDR2 are SGHTA and FQGNSA. In DNA, the CDR3 is TGTGCCAGCAGCCCTAGTGGCTCTACAACTCGCACAGATACGCAGTATTTT. Amino acids: CASSPSGSTTRTDTQYF.

This clone was detected once. This chain joins TRBV9 and TRBJ1-1; D gene uncertain. The germline CDR1 and CDR2 sequences are SGDLS and YYNGEE. This CDR3 is built from 15 residues. Trimming shortened V by 3 bases and J by 0 bases, and 12 bases separated the two germline ends. The CDR3 DNA follows: TGTGCCAGCAGCGCGTCCCCCGGGATGAACACTGAAGCTTTCTTT. It specifies CASSASPGMNTEAFF.

CDR3 in DNA: TGTGCCAGTAGTATAGATTCTCGGGATGGCTACACCTTC. The encoded protein is CASSIDSRDGYTF. The chain uses TRBV19 and TRBJ1-2; D remains ambiguous. Germline V gene data show CDR1 as LNHDA and CDR2 as SQIVND (reference sequence). With 0 bases removed from V and 6 bases from J, the gap between germline ends came to 8 bases. The CDR3 consists of 13 residues.

The chain couples TRBV7-6 to TRBJ2-1; the match to TRBD1 covers 9 bases. V lost 5 bases and J lost 8; bases outside the gene matches: 13. Germline V lookup: CDR1 SGHVS, CDR2 FNYEAQ. The CDR3 length is 16 residues. This CDR3 is CASSKTPGQGSHEQFF. CDR3 coding DNA: TGTGCCAGCAGCAAGACCCCGGGACAGGGATCCCATGAGCAGTTCTTC.